This T cell receptor beta chain originates from a study of breast tumors, draining lymph nodes, adjacent tissues. Germline assignment: CDR1 MNHEY and CDR2 SMNVEV (reference sequence). Trimming pared 4 bases from V and 9 bases from J, leaving 16 bases between. This CDR3 comprises 13 residues. The sample holds many counts of this clonotype. Its specificity is not known. General study findings and limits: Tumor and nontumor repertoires were significantly more similar in luminal-like than in basal-like breast cancer. Tumor T cell lymph node origin was a supported hypothesis, not proven.

TCRdb ran MiXCR on the multiplex PCR reads and lists one entry per CDR3 protein. The data hold approximately 150,000 distinct CDR3 sequences, with less than 35% observed a single time. Axillary draining lymph nodes of breast cancer patients supplied the node samples. V is TRBV27 and J is TRBJ2-7; maybe TRBD2 (5 bases). The sequence came from a female donor with breast cancer. Some clones in this sample may be carry-over from other donors' samples. Material: axillary lymph node tissue. The CDR3 spells CASSYPRGGPQYF. The CDR3 bases are TGTGCCAGCAGTTACCCCCGAGGCGGGCCGCAGTACTTC.